This T cell receptor (beta chain) was profiled in a study of T cell responses to AZD1222 COVID-19 vaccine. The study's findings and limits: Repertoires were sampled only after the peak T cell response. Vaccination with two AZD1222 doses was followed by a rise in Spike-specific TCR breadth and depth. Targets within unmutated variant regions were reportedly found for nearly half of spike-specific TCRs. Just a handful of AZD1222 recipients were seropositive at baseline.

Method: immunoSEQ multiplex PCR; TCRdb's copy keeps in-frame clones and lacks some. Here the sample spans some 120,000 clones, around 92% being singletons. Germline V gives CDR1 MDHEN, CDR2 SYDVKM. V lost 5 bases and J lost 11; bases outside the gene matches: 4. The CDR3 is made up of 11 amino acids. Points on this clone: Its target is not known.

This receptor was taken from an adult in good health. Sequenced here: peripheral blood, sampled on day 0 of AZD1222 vaccination. This chain connects TRBV28 to TRBJ1-1; 8 bases agree with TRBD1. The CDR3 loop is CASSRTGLAFF. CDR3 nucleotides: TGTGCCAGCAGTCGGACAGGGTTGGCTTTCTTT.